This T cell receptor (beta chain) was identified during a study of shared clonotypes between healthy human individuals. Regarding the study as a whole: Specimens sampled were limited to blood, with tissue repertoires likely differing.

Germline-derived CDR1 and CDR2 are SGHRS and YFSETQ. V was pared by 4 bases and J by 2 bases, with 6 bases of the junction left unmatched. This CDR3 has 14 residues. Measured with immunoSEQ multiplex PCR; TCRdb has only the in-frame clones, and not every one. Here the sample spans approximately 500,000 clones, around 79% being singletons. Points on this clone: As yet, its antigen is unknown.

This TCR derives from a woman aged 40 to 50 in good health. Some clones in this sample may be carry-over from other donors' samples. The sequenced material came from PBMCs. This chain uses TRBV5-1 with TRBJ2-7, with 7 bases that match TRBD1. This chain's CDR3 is CASSLGTVTYEQYF. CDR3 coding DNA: TGCGCCAGCAGCCTCGGGACAGTAACCTACGAGCAGTACTTC.